This TCR beta chain is drawn from a study of CXCR3-negative and CXCR3-positive naive CD8 T cells. Overall study results and limits: Greater hydrophobicity was found in TRB CDR3s of CXCR3-positive naive cells than of CXCR3-negative naive cells.

Cells that were CD45RO-CCR7+CD27+CD95- constituted naive CD8+ T cells. All TRB cDNA libraries came from 5' RACE performed with UMI labels. TCRdb re-called the 5' RACE reads, yielding one record per CDR3 amino acid sequence without DNA. The sample's table shows some 50,000 distinct CDR3 sequences. The CDR3 has 16 amino acids. A remark on this clonotype: Its antigen is unknown.

This sequence originates from a human donor in good health. Some clones in this sample may be carry-over from other donors' samples. The chain combines TRBV12-3 or TRBV12-4 with TRBJ2-1; TCRdb lists TRBD2, though no DNA is available to test this call. The sample was naive CXCR3+ CD8+ T cells from blood. Indicated subset: CD45RO-CCR7+CD27+CD95- naive CD8+ T cells expressing CXCR3 (TNR3+). This chain's CDR3 is CASSPGTSGGYNEQFF.